This entry concerns a single TCR beta chain. This clonotype appeared many times. The clone's antigen remains unknown. No qualities accompany the bases; no much larger clone lies one base away. For the unsorted PBMC libraries, 2 million PBMCs were stored in RNAlater at -80 degrees C until RNA extraction and were used to generate the libraries. The multiple sclerosis patients were enrolled in a US clinical protocol that evaluated disease progression with magnetic resonance imaging. Peripheral blood was subjected to Ficoll-Hypaque density gradient centrifugation to isolate PBMCs, which were then cryopreserved in liquid nitrogen. cDNA was synthesized by template-switch 5'RACE using a primer carrying a 10-nucleotide random unique molecular identifier by which each TCR transcript was tagged. Every sequencing run covered 15-18 subjects and yielded more than 180 million TCR-beta sequences. The RNeasy kit was used for extraction of total RNA. TCR-beta VDJ regions were amplified with primers for the TCR constant region and the 5'RACE anchor, using the KAPA Real-time Library Amplification kit. A first PCR added sample indexes and Illumina adaptors, after which a second PCR increased the library yield. After Ampure bead purification, the TCR product of roughly 650 bp was size-selected on a 2% E-gel SizeSelection system. Before pooling, library quality was assessed on a Bioanalyzer, concentration was determined with Qubit, and library quantification was performed with the Kapa Library Quantification kit. An Illumina HiSeq 2500 sequenced the libraries paired-end 2 x 150 bp. To increase sequence diversity, about 23-30% phiX was spiked into each library pool. Regarding the original processing steps: The quality-filtered reads were processed with the UMI-based MiGEC pipeline, whose error correction step removed more than 80% of the raw TCR sequences. VDJ genes were aligned to IMGT germline references, and each clonotype was defined by a unique CDR3 amino acid sequence together with V-J genes. VDJtools evaluated clonal expansion, Shannon diversity and CDR3 relatedness (CalcPairwiseDistances, ClusterSamples); CLCbio workbench built phylogenetic trees. Expanded clones were defined as having at least 8 unique UMIs, based on coefficient-of-variation modelling across technical triplicates. TCRdb handled the public reads itself, with Q25 trimming in fastp and clone calling in MiXCR, and kept productive beta chains. Merged by CDR3 protein, the rows form single entries marked with the most common genes and DNA. Clone size and V and J calls follow TCRdb, not the original study. Counted in this sample were some 66,000 distinct CDR3 sequences; 3% to 3.5% of them appeared once. Jointly, the top ten make up around 3.6% of the sample.

V gives up 7 bases and J gives up 3 bases, and the segment between their germline ends measures 13 bases. Including cysteine and phenylalanine, the CDR3 has 14 amino acids. CDR3 DNA only is kept here, 42 bases in frame from base 1. This entry comes from a study of neurological immune-mediated disorders (dated by TCRdb to between 2018 and 2020). Study-wide context: Among the 34 multiple sclerosis patients, relapsing-remitting MS was present in 31 and secondary progressive MS was present in 3. Longitudinal samples, technical triplicates and paired sorted CD4+ and CD8+ T-cell subsets, alongside PBMC samples, were included among the approximately 98 TCR-beta libraries. The study compared peripheral blood TCR-beta repertoires of HTLV-I-associated myelopathy (HAM/TSP) patients, multiple sclerosis patients and healthy controls using UMI-based sequencing. The cohort included 60 to 70 subjects: some 15 with HAM/TSP, roughly 34 with multiple sclerosis, and 20 healthy controls. General conclusions and limits of the study: TCR clonal expansion was greatest in HAM/TSP patients and smallest in MS patients, who ranked below even healthy controls. No identical CDR3 amino acid sequences were found to be shared among expanded clones across subjects, suggesting that TCR-beta repertoires were private in all groups. The MS cluster showed no association with clinical or MRI features, and the authors stated that larger cohorts are needed. In phylogenetic analysis, the repertoires of 18 of 34 MS patients grouped into a cluster of related CDR3 sequences, which suggests a possible signature at the repertoire level.

The receptor chain draws on TRBV12-3 or TRBV12-4 and TRBJ1-5, with the D gene too uncertain to name. The receptor was isolated from a middle-aged man with multiple sclerosis. The specimen was PBMCs. Here the CDR3 is given as CASKRARNNQPQHF. Read as DNA, the sequence is TGTGCCAGCAAACGGGCGCGGAACAATCAGCCCCAGCATTTT.